This TCR beta chain was recovered during a study of regulatory T cells in long-lasting Graves disease. Time point of the sample: newly diagnosed GD, antithyroid drugs for less than 3 months. Extracted RNA from PBMCs served as the source of the TCR library. Whole-study findings and limits: Accuracy could have been hurt by small sample size.

The CDR3 covers 15 residues. V shed 3 bases and J shed 1 base, with 12 bases lying between them. Germline V gene data show CDR1 as MNHNS and CDR2 as SASEGT. CDR3-region Arm-PCR and iRepertoire HTBI primers produced the TCR beta libraries. TCRdb used MiXCR to reprocess the multiplex PCR reads, holding one entry per CDR3 protein. The sample yields roughly 560,000 distinct CDR3 sequences, more than 15% seen once. In its sample, this clonotype was seen many times. The target antigen is unknown. The sample was also linked to a second study, of T cells in Graves' hyperthyroidism and ophthalmopathy. From that paper: It was considered stable Graves' hyperthyroidism when ophthalmopathy did not progress within 18 months. Aged 18 to 65, the patients had hyperthyroidism that was newly diagnosed and had lasted under 2 months. Ophthalmopathy, which appeared later, was predicted by the model a median around 6.9 months before onset.

The chain is built from TRBV6-1 and TRBJ1-1; a weak D match, TRBD1 (5 bases). The sample consisted of peripheral blood mononuclear cells (PBMCs), taken at new diagnosis, from a patient treated with antithyroid drugs. This TCR came from a woman aged 35-65 years with Graves disease. The CDR3 nucleotides read TGTGCCAGCAGTGAGAGCTTCACAGGGAACACTGAAGCTTTCTTT. It yields the protein CASSESFTGNTEAFF.